The rows below give T cell receptor beta chains drawn from one sample of a study of cytomegalovirus exposure and HLA in healthy donors. Some clones are missing from TCRdb's copy, which holds only in-frame ones; the method was immunoSEQ multiplex PCR. The data show some 150,000 clones, with roughly three fifths seen just once and about 2.6% held by the top ten. The sample consisted of PBMCs. Receptors were obtained from a woman in her 40s in good health and CMV-seronegative. CDR3s include the opening cysteine and the closing phenylalanine or tryptophan. D genes are given only for firm matches. The size entry is marked missing in some rows and otherwise reads once, few, many or a size class.

clone size: NA; J gene: TRBJ1-3; D gene: NA; V gene: TRBV5-6; CDR3 length: 15; CDR3 protein: CASSLATGHGNTIYF; CDR3 DNA: TGTGCCAGCAGCTTGGCGACAGGACATGGAAACACCATATATTTT
clone size: NA; J gene: TRBJ1-4; D gene: NA; V gene: TRBV5-6; CDR3 length: 14; CDR3 protein: CASSFDLGGEKLFF; CDR3 DNA: TGTGCCAGCAGCTTCGATTTAGGGGGTGAAAAACTGTTTTTT
clone size: NA; J gene: TRBJ1-2; D gene: TRBD1; V gene: TRBV11-2; CDR3 length: 15; CDR3 protein: CASSFTGGRADGYTF; CDR3 DNA: TGTGCCAGCAGCTTTACAGGGGGGAGAGCGGATGGCTACACCTTC
clone size: NA; J gene: TRBJ2-3; D gene: NA; V gene: TRBV18; CDR3 length: 14; CDR3 protein: CASSPTSGTDTQYF; CDR3 DNA: TGTGCCAGCTCACCAACGAGCGGCACAGATACGCAGTATTTT
clone size: NA; J gene: TRBJ2-7; D gene: NA; V gene: TRBV5-1; CDR3 length: 14; CDR3 protein: CASSLGRLGGEQYF; CDR3 DNA: TGCGCCAGCAGCTTGGGCAGGTTGGGGGGCGAGCAGTACTTC
clone size: once; J gene: TRBJ2-6; D gene: NA; V gene: TRBV9; CDR3 length: 17; CDR3 protein: CASSPREANSGANVLTF; CDR3 DNA: TGTGCCAGCAGCCCCAGGGAGGCTAACTCTGGGGCCAACGTCCTGACTTTC
clone size: NA; J gene: TRBJ1-1; D gene: NA; V gene: TRBV28; CDR3 length: 14; CDR3 protein: CASRVGTPNTEAFF; CDR3 DNA: TGTGCCAGCAGAGTAGGGACTCCCAACACTGAAGCTTTCTTT
clone size: NA; J gene: TRBJ2-5; D gene: NA; V gene: TRBV4-2; CDR3 length: 12; CDR3 protein: CASSQAGETQYF; CDR3 DNA: TGTGCCAGCAGCCAAGCGGGAGAGACCCAGTACTTC
clone size: NA; J gene: TRBJ2-1; D gene: NA; V gene: TRBV7-2; CDR3 length: 15; CDR3 protein: CASSLTQGSYNEQFF; CDR3 DNA: TGTGCCAGCAGCTTAACCCAGGGCTCCTACAATGAGCAGTTCTTC
clone size: NA; J gene: TRBJ2-7; D gene: NA; V gene: TRBV7-2; CDR3 length: 15; CDR3 protein: CASTPIGLGGYEQYF; CDR3 DNA: TGTGCCAGCACCCCCATTGGCCTAGGGGGCTACGAGCAGTACTTC
clone size: NA; J gene: TRBJ1-6; D gene: NA; V gene: TRBV5-1; CDR3 length: 15; CDR3 protein: CASSLSTGMGSPLHF; CDR3 DNA: TGCGCCAGCAGCTTGTCGACAGGAATGGGCTCACCCCTCCACTTT
clone size: NA; J gene: TRBJ1-1; D gene: NA; V gene: TRBV10-3; CDR3 length: 14; CDR3 protein: CAISEDQENTEAFF; CDR3 DNA: TGTGCCATCAGTGAGGATCAGGAGAACACTGAAGCTTTCTTT
clone size: few; J gene: TRBJ1-1; D gene: NA; V gene: TRBV11-2; CDR3 length: 17; CDR3 protein: CASSGIGFGQVDTEAFF; CDR3 DNA: TGTGCCAGCAGCGGTATAGGCTTTGGGCAGGTGGACACTGAAGCTTTCTTT
clone size: NA; J gene: TRBJ2-2; D gene: NA; V gene: TRBV2; CDR3 length: 15; CDR3 protein: CASRSELVSTGELFF; CDR3 DNA: TGTGCCAGCCGGAGCGAGCTAGTGAGCACCGGGGAGCTGTTTTTT
clone size: NA; J gene: TRBJ1-6; D gene: NA; V gene: TRBV2; CDR3 length: 14; CDR3 protein: CASSSRVTNSPLHF; CDR3 DNA: TGTGCCAGCAGTTCCAGGGTAACTAATTCACCCCTCCACTTT
clone size: few; J gene: TRBJ1-4; D gene: TRBD1; V gene: TRBV5-1; CDR3 length: 14; CDR3 protein: CASSLSGQGEILFF; CDR3 DNA: TGCGCCAGCAGCTTGTCGGGACAGGGGGAAATCCTGTTTTTT
clone size: few; J gene: TRBJ2-3; D gene: TRBD2; V gene: TRBV2; CDR3 length: 16; CDR3 protein: CASRRGLAVITDTQYF; CDR3 DNA: TGTGCCAGCAGGAGGGGACTAGCGGTGATCACAGATACGCAGTATTTT
clone size: NA; J gene: TRBJ2-7; D gene: TRBD1; V gene: TRBV7-3; CDR3 length: 19; CDR3 protein: CASSRRGDRGYSASYEQYF; CDR3 DNA: TGTGCCAGCAGCCGGCGAGGGGACAGGGGGTACAGTGCCTCCTACGAGCAGTACTTC
clone size: NA; J gene: TRBJ1-1; D gene: NA; V gene: TRBV5-1; CDR3 length: 15; CDR3 protein: CASSLAQGRRTEAFF; CDR3 DNA: TGCGCCAGCAGCTTGGCACAGGGAAGGAGGACTGAAGCTTTCTTT
clone size: few; J gene: TRBJ2-5; D gene: TRBD2; V gene: TRBV13; CDR3 length: 13; CDR3 protein: CASSSGGKETQYF; CDR3 DNA: TGTGCCAGCAGCTCGGGGGGAAAAGAGACCCAGTACTTC
clone size: NA; J gene: TRBJ2-3; D gene: TRBD2; V gene: TRBV5-1; CDR3 length: 15; CDR3 protein: CASSMTSGGTDTQYF; CDR3 DNA: TGCGCCAGCAGCATGACTAGCGGTGGCACAGATACGCAGTATTTT
clone size: once; J gene: TRBJ1-6; D gene: TRBD1; V gene: TRBV7-8; CDR3 length: 20; CDR3 protein: CASSPIFQGGSDTYNSPLHF; CDR3 DNA: TGTGCCAGCAGCCCCATTTTCCAGGGGGGAAGTGACACCTATAATTCACCCCTCCACTTT
clone size: NA; J gene: TRBJ2-1; D gene: NA; V gene: TRBV14; CDR3 length: 12; CDR3 protein: CASSPGASEQFF; CDR3 DNA: TGTGCCAGCAGCCCAGGGGCCTCAGAGCAGTTCTTC